The next 21 T cell receptor beta chains were all read from a single sample in a study of cytomegalovirus exposure and HLA in healthy donors. 13 Jbeta primers and 60 Vbeta primers were used for the PCR. Clones were sequenced by immunoSEQ multiplex PCR, and TCRdb holds only the in-frame ones, with some missing. This sample has 90,000 to 120,000 clones; 60% to 85% occur once, and the top ten carry approximately 5.3%. Sequenced material: PBMCs. The receptors shown here come from a young woman in good health and CMV-seropositive.

The genes are TRBV28 and TRBJ1-4; no clear D gene. This CDR3 spans 14 amino acids. The V gene's germline CDR1 is MDHEN and CDR2 SYDVKM. Trimming removed 1 base from V and 0 bases from J, with 3 bases in between. The CDR3 region is CASSLLATNEKLFF. The CDR3 DNA sequence: TGTGCCAGCAGTTTATTAGCAACTAATGAAAAACTGTTTTTT.

A single count supports this clone. V is TRBV2 and J is TRBJ1-5; D is unresolved. The ends were cut back, 4 bases at V and 0 bases at J, with 7 bases in the middle. Germline-derived CDR1 and CDR2 are SNHLY and FYNNEI. CDR3 length: 14 amino acids. The chain's CDR3 is CASSASDSNQPQHF. The CDR3 nucleotides read TGTGCCAGCAGTGCCAGCGATAGCAATCAGCCCCAGCATTTT. The complete variable domain, with remaining parts taken from reference TRBV2 and TRBJ1-5, reads EPEVTQTPSHQVTQMGQEVILRCVPISNHLYFYWYRQILGQKVEFLVSFYNNEISEKSEIFDDQFSVERPDGSNFTLKIRSTKLEDSAMYFCASSASDSNQPQHFGDGTRLSIL.

A single count supports this clone. The CDR3 sequence is CASSLSETQYF. The CDR3 nucleotides are TGTGCCAGCAGTTTGAGTGAGACCCAGTACTTC. J is TRBJ2-5 and V is TRBV28; D is undetermined. Per germline, CDR1 MDHEN and CDR2 SYDVKM. The CDR3 sequence is 11 residues long. The germline V and J ends were trimmed by 3 bases and 5 bases, with 4 bases remaining between them.

Note on this clone: One junction end does not reproduce the germline sequence, and a read error may be involved. The chain carries TRBV7-7 and TRBJ2-3, with D unclear. This CDR3 contains 13 residues. Germline assignment: CDR1 SSHAT and CDR2 FNYEAQ (reference sequence). CDR3 DNA sequence: TGTGCTAGCAGCGTCGACTTTGGTGATACGCAGTATTTT. It encodes CASSVDFGDTQYF.

This clone has only a few counts. CDR3 DNA sequence: TGTGCCTGGAGTGGGCCCGGGACAGGGACGTATGGCTACACCTTC. Encoded protein: CAWSGPGTGTYGYTF. This rearrangement joins TRBV30 to TRBJ1-2, with 9 bases fitting TRBD1. Germline loops: CDR1 GTSNPN, CDR2 SVGIG (reference sequence). V was pared by 1 base and J by 5 bases, with 8 bases of the junction left unmatched. CDR3 size: 15 residues. Combining the CDR3 with reference TRBV30 and TRBJ1-2 gives the whole variable domain SQTIHQWPATLVQPVGSPLSLECTVEGTSNPNLYWYRQAAGRGLQLLFYSVGIGQISSEVPQNLSASRPQDRQFILSSKKLLLSDSGFYLCAWSGPGTGTYGYTFGSGTRLTVV.

The chain employs TRBV5-6 and TRBJ2-2; D not certain. The germline V gene encodes CDR1 SGHDT and CDR2 YYEEEE. The V end lost 0 bases, the J end lost 1 base, and 4 bases lay between the germline ends. The CDR3 consists of 14 residues. The CDR3 DNA is TGTGCCAGCAGCTTGGTGAGGAACACCGGGGAGCTGTTTTTT. Its protein product is CASSLVRNTGELFF.

The rearrangement uses TRBV7-3 and TRBJ2-5, with 7 bases lining up with TRBD2. V lost 5 bases, J lost 4 bases, and 13 bases stayed unmatched. Germline lookup yields CDR1 SGHTA and CDR2 FQGTGA. The CDR3 has 16 residues. Written as DNA, the CDR3 is TGTGCCAGCAGCCTCTCTGGGGCGGGAGTTTCAGAGACCCAGTACTTC. Protein: CASSLSGAGVSETQYF. Full variable domain (outside the CDR3, taken from reference TRBV7-3 and TRBJ2-5): GAGVSQTPSNKVTEKGKYVELRCDPISGHTALYWYRQSLGQGPEFLIYFQGTGAADDSGLPNDRFFAVRPEGSVSTLKIQRTERGDSAVYLCASSLSGAGVSETQYFGPGTRLLVL.

The V call is TRBV2, the J call TRBJ2-7; weak D call: TRBD1 (5 bases). In germline, CDR1 is SNHLY, CDR2 FYNNEI. V was clipped by 6 bases and J by 1 base, with 13 bases between them. CDR3 length equals 14 residues. For the CDR3, the DNA is TGTGCCAGCAGACACGACAGTGGGTCCTACGAGCAGTACTTC. Amino acids: CASRHDSGSYEQYF.

The chain uses TRBV18 and TRBJ2-1; D call uncertain. The CDR3 loop spans 14 amino acids. Germline V gene sequence: CDR1 KGHSH, CDR2 LQKENI. The V end lost 0 bases, the J end lost 10 bases, and 13 bases lay between the germline ends. The CDR3 spells CASSPPVIQNEQFF. CDR3 coding DNA: TGTGCCAGCTCACCACCGGTTATACAGAACGAGCAGTTCTTC.

The chain couples TRBV30 to TRBJ1-3, with a weak D call TRBD1 (5 bases). CDR3 length equals 12 residues. Trimming took 0 bases from V and 14 from J, leaving 14 bases between them. CDR1 and CDR2 from the germline V gene are GTSNPN and SVGIG (reference sequence). The CDR3 protein is CAWSVRGNIVYF. CDR3 in DNA: TGTGCCTGGAGTGTTAGGGGAAATATCGTATATTTT. The whole variable domain, remainder taken from reference TRBV30 and TRBJ1-3, is SQTIHQWPATLVQPVGSPLSLECTVEGTSNPNLYWYRQAAGRGLQLLFYSVGIGQISSEVPQNLSASRPQDRQFILSSKKLLLSDSGFYLCAWSVRGNIVYFGEGSWLTVV.

The V call is TRBV5-1, the J call TRBJ1-2; maybe TRBD1 (5 bases). Trimming removed 0 bases from V and 8 bases from J, with 11 bases in between. Germline values: CDR1 SGHRS, CDR2 YFSETQ. This CDR3 spans 13 amino acids. The CDR3 coding sequence is TGCGCCAGCAGCTTGGACTCAGGGTGGGGCTACACCTTC. This sequence encodes CASSLDSGWGYTF.

V usage is TRBV6-1 and J usage is TRBJ2-3; maybe TRBD2 (5 bases). This CDR3 has 13 residues. The germline V gene has CDR1 MNHNS and CDR2 SASEGT. V lost 4 bases and J lost 4, with 9 bases in between. The CDR3 coding sequence is TGTGCCAGCAGTGCCCCTAGCTCAGATACGCAGTATTTT. This translates into CASSAPSSDTQYF.

The chain is built from TRBV15 and TRBJ2-3; 8 nucleotides line up with TRBD2. This CDR3 comprises 15 residues. The germline V gene encodes CDR1 LNHNV and CDR2 YYDKDF (reference sequence). The V segment lost 0 bases and the J segment 5 bases; nucleotides outside the gene matches: 4. The CDR3 region has the DNA TGTGCCACCAGCAGAGATTTACTAGCGGTAGATACGCAGTATTTT. This codes for CATSRDLLAVDTQYF.

V usage is TRBV6-5 and J usage is TRBJ2-7, with D tentatively TRBD2 (5 bases). The V end was cut by 5 bases, the J end by 3 bases, with 17 bases between. The germline V gene encodes CDR1 MNHEY and CDR2 SVGAGI. The CDR3 loop spans 15 amino acids. CDR3 in amino acids: CASSTPSSRVYEQYF. For the CDR3, the DNA is TGTGCCAGCAGTACCCCTTCTTCGCGGGTCTACGAGCAGTACTTC.

This clone came up a few times. The V call is TRBV4-1, the J call TRBJ2-3, with 11 bases lining up with TRBD1. The V and J ends lost 3 bases and 2 bases, in that order; junction bases with no gene match: 7. Germline CDR1 reads MGHRA; CDR2 reads YSYEKL. The CDR3 extends over 17 amino acids. CDR3 residues: CASSHPRTGGLTDTQYF. CDR3 nucleotide sequence: TGCGCCAGCAGCCACCCACGGACAGGGGGCCTCACAGATACGCAGTATTTT.

This clone was recorded a few times. The rearrangement joins TRBV2 to TRBJ1-1; D not certain. The V end was cut by 6 bases, the J end by 1 base, with 12 bases between. CDR1 and CDR2 from the germline V gene are SNHLY and FYNNEI. The CDR3 sequence is 14 residues long. The CDR3 nucleotides read TGTGCCAGCAGCCCGGCGGGTGGGAACACTGAAGCTTTCTTT. Amino acid sequence: CASSPAGGNTEAFF.

The V gene is TRBV9, the J gene TRBJ2-7; 7 bases are shared with TRBD2. Germline CDR1 and CDR2: SGDLS and YYNGEE. The CDR3 sequence is 13 residues long. The J segment lost 4 bases and the V segment lost 4 bases, leaving 5 bases of the junction unmatched. The CDR3 is CASSRGVLYEQYF. CDR3 DNA: TGTGCCAGCAGCCGGGGGGTGTTATACGAGCAGTACTTC.

The V gene is TRBV5-4, the J gene TRBJ2-7, with 7 bases that match TRBD2. Germline loops: CDR1 SGHNT, CDR2 YYREEE (reference sequence). With 3 bases clipped from V and 3 bases from J, the junction kept 6 bases outside the gene matches. The CDR3 is 14 residues long. The CDR3 nucleotides read TGTGCCAGCAGCTCTGCTAGCGGCAACTACGAGCAGTACTTC. Its translation is CASSSASGNYEQYF. The full variable domain, with the rest looked up from reference TRBV5-4 and TRBJ2-7, is ETGVTQSPTHLIKTRGQQVTLRCSSQSGHNTVSWYQQALGQGPQFIFQYYREEENGRGNFPPRFSGLQFPNYSSELNVNALELDDSALYLCASSSASGNYEQYFGPGTRLTVT.

The chain recombines TRBV28 with TRBJ2-3, with D possibly TRBD1 on 6 matching bases. The CDR3 loop spans 15 amino acids. V was pared by 6 bases and J by 0 bases, with 13 bases between. In germline, CDR1 is MDHEN, CDR2 SYDVKM. CDR3 protein: CASRWTATSTDTQYF. The CDR3 DNA follows: TGTGCCAGCAGATGGACAGCTACTAGCACAGATACGCAGTATTTT.

The rearrangement joins TRBV28 to TRBJ2-7; D unclear. The V end lost 4 bases, the J end lost 3 bases, and 10 bases lay between the germline ends. In germline, CDR1 is MDHEN, CDR2 SYDVKM. The CDR3 totals 13 residues. The CDR3 DNA sequence: TGTGCCAGCAGTTCTCCCGCCGGCTACGAGCAGTACTTC. As protein: CASSSPAGYEQYF.

The V and J genes are TRBV28 and TRBJ2-1; TRBD1 is a possible D gene (5 bases). Germline lookup yields CDR1 MDHEN and CDR2 SYDVKM. The V end lost 6 bases, the J end lost 0 bases, and 12 bases lay between the germline ends. The CDR3 spans 15 residues. The CDR3 DNA reads TGTGCCAGCAGGTTGGACAAAAGCTCCTACAATGAGCAGTTCTTC. The encoded protein is CASRLDKSSYNEQFF.